This T cell receptor (beta chain) originates from a study of regulatory T cells in long-lasting Graves disease. Time point indicated: persistent/refractory GD, antithyroid drugs over 5 years with positive TRAb. The TCR library was made from RNA that had been extracted from PBMCs in TRIzol. This clonotype has only one observation. Both iRepertoire HTBI primers and Arm-PCR of CDR3 regions were used to build the TCR beta libraries. Study processing details: Samples jointly harbored 62 TRBV and about 15 TRBJ segments. TCRdb reprocessed the multiplex PCR reads via MiXCR and lists one record per CDR3 protein. What appears here as the V and J calls and clone size reflects TCRdb's work, not the paper's. The data hold a few hundred thousand distinct CDR3 sequences, with roughly 24% observed a single time. Germline V gene sequence: CDR1 SQVTM, CDR2 ANQGSEA. The CDR3 runs 12 residues. The V gene lost 3 bases and the J gene lost 3 bases, with 7 bases spanning the gap.

The TCR was taken from a woman in her forties with Graves disease. J is TRBJ2-3 and V is TRBV29-1; D remains unclear. Sequenced material: peripheral blood mononuclear cells (PBMCs), taken when the disease was refractory, from a patient treated with antithyroid drugs. CDR3 nucleotides: TGCAGCGTTGACCAAGGGACAGATACGCAGTATTTT. As protein: CSVDQGTDTQYF.